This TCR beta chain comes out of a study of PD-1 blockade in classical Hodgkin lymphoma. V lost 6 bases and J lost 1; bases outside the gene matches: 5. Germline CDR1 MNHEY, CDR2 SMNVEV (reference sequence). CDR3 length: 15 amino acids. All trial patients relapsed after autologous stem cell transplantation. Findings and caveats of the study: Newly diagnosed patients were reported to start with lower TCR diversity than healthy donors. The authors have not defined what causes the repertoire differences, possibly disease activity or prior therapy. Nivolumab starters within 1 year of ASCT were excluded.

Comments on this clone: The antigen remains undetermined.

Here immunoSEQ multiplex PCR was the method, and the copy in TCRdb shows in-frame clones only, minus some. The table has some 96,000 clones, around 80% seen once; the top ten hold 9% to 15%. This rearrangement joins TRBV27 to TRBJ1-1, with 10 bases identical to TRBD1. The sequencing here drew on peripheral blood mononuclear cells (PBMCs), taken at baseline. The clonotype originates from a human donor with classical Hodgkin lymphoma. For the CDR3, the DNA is TGTGCCAGCAGCCGACAGGGGGCAACGAACACTGAAGCTTTCTTT. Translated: CASSRQGATNTEAFF.